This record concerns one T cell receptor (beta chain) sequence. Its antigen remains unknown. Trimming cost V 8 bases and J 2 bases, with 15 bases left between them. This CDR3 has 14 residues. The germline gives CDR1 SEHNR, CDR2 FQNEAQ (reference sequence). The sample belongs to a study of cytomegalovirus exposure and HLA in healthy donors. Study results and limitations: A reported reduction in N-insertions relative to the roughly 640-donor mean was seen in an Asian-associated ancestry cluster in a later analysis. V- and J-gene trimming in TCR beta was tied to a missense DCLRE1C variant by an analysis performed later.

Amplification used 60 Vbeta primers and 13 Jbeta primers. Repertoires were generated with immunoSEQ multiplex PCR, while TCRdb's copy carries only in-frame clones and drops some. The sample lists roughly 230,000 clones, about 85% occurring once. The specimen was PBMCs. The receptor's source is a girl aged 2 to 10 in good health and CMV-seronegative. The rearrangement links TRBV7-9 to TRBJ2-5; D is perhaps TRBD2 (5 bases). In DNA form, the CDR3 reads TGTGCCAGCGGGCCCTCGGGGTGGCAAGAGACCCAGTACTTC. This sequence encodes CASGPSGWQETQYF.